Here is one T cell receptor (beta chain) with its context. A second 7 to 11 cycle PCR used barcoded and J-beta primers. No fewer than 2.5 million CDR3-containing paired-end reads came from each sample. TCRdb analysed the 5' RACE reads with MiXCR anew, one entry per CDR3 protein. The sample yields hundreds of thousands of distinct CDR3 sequences, 44% seen once. This specimen belongs to a study of blood T cells in healthy people across ages. V was clipped by 0 bases and J by 6 bases; unmatched bases: 5. The CDR3 length is 16 residues. Per germline, CDR1 LGHNA and CDR2 YSLEER. This clonotype was obtained from a man aged 55-75 years in good health. The chain couples TRBV4-3 to TRBJ1-4, with 9 bases identical to TRBD1. The sequenced sample consisted of blood. The DNA of the CDR3 is TGCGCCAGCAGCCAAGATGGTGGGACAGGGTATGAAAAACTGTTTTTT. Its protein product is CASSQDGGTGYEKLFF.